The 21 T cell receptor beta chains below all came from one sample that was sequenced in a study of HIV-infected patients and healthy controls. Whole blood was used without fractionation, so all unsorted peripheral T cells were included. cDNA was made from 400 to 500 ng RNA using alpha and beta constant primers. Alpha and beta chain libraries were made separately by chain-specific third strand synthesis with multiplexing indices. TCRdb reanalysed the 5' RACE reads using MiXCR and keeps one entry per CDR3 protein. The table records 13,000 or so distinct CDR3 sequences, roughly 9.9% of them present only once. The specimen was blood. These receptors all stem from an adult in good health.

By its share, this clonotype is medium-sized. The DNA for the CDR3 is TGTGCCAGCAGCTCCACGAGACAGGGGAGAGAGACCCAGTACTTC. Its protein product is CASSSTRQGRETQYF. The chain recombines TRBV5-5 with TRBJ2-5, with 8 bases matching TRBD1. CDR3 length: 15 amino acids. With V trimmed by 3 bases and J by 4 bases, 8 bases remained unmatched. Germline CDR1 is SGHKS and CDR2 is YYEKEE (reference sequence).

This clonotype was seen many times. The chain has TRBV15 and TRBJ2-7; 7 nucleotides agree with TRBD2. The V segment lost 0 bases and the J segment 2 bases; nucleotides outside the gene matches: 4. The CDR3 totals 15 residues. Germline assignment: CDR1 LNHNV and CDR2 YYDKDF (reference sequence). The CDR3 region has the DNA TGTGCCACCAGCAGAGAGGCGGGAGCCCCCTACGAGCAGTACTTC. Protein product: CATSREAGAPYEQYF.

This clonotype qualifies as medium-sized. The rearrangement links TRBV10-3 to TRBJ2-3; possible D gene TRBD2, 5 bases. Trimming left V 4 bases short and J 4 bases short, with 15 bases between. The CDR3 has 15 residues. The germline V gene has CDR1 ENHRY and CDR2 SYGVKD. The CDR3 coding sequence is TGTGCCATCAGTGGCGGACTCGACGGGCCAGATACGCAGTATTTT. Its protein is CAISGGLDGPDTQYF.

This clonotype was picked up many times. The V call is TRBV4-2, the J call TRBJ2-3; no firm D call. Germline-derived CDR1 and CDR2 are LGHNA and YNFKEQ. The CDR3 has 12 amino acids. The V end was cut by 0 bases, the J end by 10 bases, with 8 bases between. CDR3 nucleotides: TGTGCCAGCAGCCAAGACTACGGAGCGCAGTATTTT. It is translated as CASSQDYGAQYF.

This clonotype was counted at least ten times. The V and J genes are TRBV27 and TRBJ1-1; D ambiguous. Germline assignment: CDR1 MNHEY and CDR2 SMNVEV (reference sequence). Deletions cut 2 bases from V and 0 bases from J, with 10 bases between. The CDR3 consists of 15 residues. DNA of the CDR3: TGTGCCAGCAGTTTAGTAGGGCTGGTGAACACTGAAGCTTTCTTT. Translating it yields CASSLVGLVNTEAFF.

This clonotype came up many times. The chain has TRBV6-6 and TRBJ1-1, with D uncertain. This CDR3 is 15 amino acids long. CDR1 MNHNY and CDR2 SVGAGI come from the germline V gene (reference sequence). V shed 5 bases and J shed 6 bases, with 19 bases lying between them. CDR3 sequence (DNA): TGTGCCAGCAGTCAAAACCCCCGGGGTGCCTCTGAAGCTTTCTTT. It is translated as CASSQNPRGASEAFF.

This clonotype has ten or more counts. This chain connects TRBV7-2 to TRBJ2-1; 11 nucleotides agree with TRBD2. CDR3 length: 16 residues. Germline V gene data show CDR1 as SGHTA and CDR2 as FQGNSA. The J segment lost 7 bases and the V segment lost 5 bases, leaving 10 bases of the junction unmatched. The chain's CDR3 is CASSTRLAGLSNEQFF. The CDR3 DNA reads as TGTGCCAGCAGCACCCGACTAGCGGGACTTTCGAATGAGCAGTTCTTC.

The gene calls are TRBV10-3 and TRBJ1-4; possible D gene TRBD1, 5 bases. The CDR3 totals 14 residues. Germline V gene lookup returns CDR1 ENHRY and CDR2 SYGVKD. Trimming pared 10 bases from V and 5 bases from J, leaving 17 bases between. The CDR3 nucleotides read TGTGCCACAAGGGGTAGGCTAGAGAATGAAAAACTGTTTTTT. Its protein is CATRGRLENEKLFF.

The chain couples TRBV20-1 to TRBJ2-3; D is uncertain. This CDR3 region has 11 residues. Deletions cut 7 bases from V and 5 bases from J, with 10 bases between. Germline V gene lookup returns CDR1 DFQATT and CDR2 SNEGSKA (reference sequence). The CDR3 coding sequence is TGCAGTGAAAGCCGACGAGATACGCAGTATTTT. Translated, it gives CSESRRDTQYF.

Within the sample, this clonotype is medium-sized. The chain recombines TRBV19 with TRBJ1-1, with a tentative D call TRBD1 (6 bases). Trimming left V 5 bases short and J 6 bases short, with 22 bases between. The CDR3 sequence is 16 residues long. The V gene's germline CDR1 is LNHDA and CDR2 SQIVND (reference sequence). The CDR3 DNA reads TGTGCCAGTAGTGACGGCCCCGGGCGGGGACAATCTGAAGCTTTCTTT. Protein product: CASSDGPGRGQSEAFF.

There are many counts of this clonotype. The gene calls are TRBV29-1 and TRBJ1-1; no firm D call. Germline V gives CDR1 SQVTM, CDR2 ANQGSEA. Trimming cost V 4 bases and J 2 bases, with 14 bases left between them. CDR3 length equals 14 residues. CDR3 nucleotides: TGCAGCGTTGGTTTTGGTGGCGAAAACACTGAAGCTTTCTTT. It is translated as CSVGFGGENTEAFF. Filled out from reference TRBV29-1 and TRBJ1-1, the complete variable domain reads SAVISQKPSRDICQRGTSLTIQCQVDSQVTMMFWYRQQPGQSLTLIATANQGSEATYESGFVIDKFPISRPNLTFSTLTVSNMSPEDSSIYLCSVGFGGENTEAFFGQGTRLTVV.

This clonotype was counted many times. The chain carries TRBV6-2 or TRBV6-3 and TRBJ1-3; no clear D gene. The CDR3 length is 15 residues. From germline, CDR1 is MNHEY and CDR2 SVGEGT. V dropped 0 bases and J dropped 2 bases, with 8 bases sitting between them. The CDR3 loop is CASSYSTGTGNTIYF. CDR3 in DNA: TGTGCCAGCAGTTACTCGACCGGGACTGGAAACACCATATATTTT.

This clonotype was observed many times. J is TRBJ1-2 and V is TRBV14; the D is unclear. The CDR3 is made up of 17 amino acids. The V gene's germline CDR1 is SGHDN and CDR2 FVKESK. The V end was cut by 1 base, the J end by 7 bases, with 22 bases between. CDR3 nucleotides: TGTGCCAGCAGCCAAGGGTGGTCTGGGAGCTGGTTCTCTGGCTACACCTTC. It codes for CASSQGWSGSWFSGYTF.

By share, this clonotype ranks as medium-sized. The V and J genes are TRBV20-1 and TRBJ2-3; weak D call: TRBD1 (6 bases). Between the trimmed V and J ends, which lost 5 bases and 5 bases, there was a span of 17 bases. CDR1 and CDR2 from the germline V gene are DFQATT and SNEGSKA (reference sequence). CDR3 length: 14 residues. Here the CDR3 reads CSAAPQGSGDTQYF. The CDR3 bases are TGCAGTGCTGCACCACAGGGCTCAGGAGATACGCAGTATTTT.

This clonotype was found many times. The chain employs TRBV5-5 and TRBJ1-1; D gene ambiguous. Germline V lookup: CDR1 SGHKS, CDR2 YYEKEE (reference sequence). The length of the CDR3 is 14 residues. Trimming pared 5 bases from V and 0 bases from J, leaving 11 bases between. In DNA, the CDR3 is TGTGCCAGCAGTTTCGCCTCGATGAACACTGAAGCTTTCTTT. Residues: CASSFASMNTEAFF.

This clonotype is medium-sized (0.01 to 0.1%) within its sample. In nucleotides, the CDR3 is TGCAGCTGCGCGGGGAATGAAAAACTGTTTTTT. Translating gives CSCAGNEKLFF. The chain is built from TRBV29-1 and TRBJ1-4; D uncertain. Trimming stripped 8 bases from V and 5 bases from J, with 9 bases between. The CDR3 length is 11 residues. Looked up from germline, CDR1 is SQVTM and CDR2 is ANQGSEA.

This clonotype is medium-sized. The chain links TRBV28 to TRBJ1-1, with D possibly TRBD1 on 6 matching bases. The length of the CDR3 is 14 residues. Between the trimmed V and J ends, which lost 2 bases and 5 bases, there was a span of 12 bases. The V gene's germline CDR1 is MDHEN and CDR2 SYDVKM. The CDR3: CASSLRYQGTEAFF. CDR3 in DNA: TGTGCCAGCAGTTTACGGTACCAGGGGACTGAAGCTTTCTTT.

This clonotype was seen at least ten times. The chain couples TRBV10-3 to TRBJ2-3, with TRBD2 as a possible D gene (5 bases). This CDR3 has 13 amino acids. Trimming cost V 7 bases and J 4 bases, with 12 bases left between them. Germline CDR1 reads ENHRY; CDR2 reads SYGVKD. This CDR3 is CAITTSEADTQYF. The CDR3 coding sequence is TGTGCCATCACCACCTCGGAGGCAGATACGCAGTATTTT.

By proportion, this clonotype is medium-sized. V and J are TRBV28 and TRBJ1-2, with D uncertain. The V and J ends lost 6 bases and 0 bases respectively, with 8 bases between them. The CDR3 extends over 13 amino acids. The germline V gene has CDR1 MDHEN and CDR2 SYDVKM. CDR3 bases: TGTGCCAGCAGCCTGCCTGCTAACTATGGCTACACCTTC. Translated, it gives CASSLPANYGYTF.

Relative to its sample, this clonotype is medium-sized. The chain has TRBV3-1 and TRBJ2-3, with 8 bases aligning to TRBD2. The V and J ends lost 5 bases and 2 bases, in that order; junction bases with no gene match: 3. The CDR3 spans 14 residues. Germline V gene data show CDR1 as LGHDT and CDR2 as YNNKEL (reference sequence). The CDR3 DNA reads as TGTGCCAGCAGCTTGCGGGGGGTCACAGATACGCAGTATTTT. Its protein is CASSLRGVTDTQYF.

Sample share makes this clonotype medium-sized. The chain uses TRBV7-2 and TRBJ1-2, with D possibly being TRBD1 (5 bases). There are 13 residues in the CDR3. Germline CDR1 SGHTA, CDR2 FQGNSA. Trimming pared 0 bases from V and 4 bases from J, leaving 6 bases between. CDR3 DNA: TGTGCCAGCAGCTTAGCGACAGCCTATGGCTACACCTTC. Translating gives CASSLATAYGYTF.